The clone carrying this TCR beta chain was detected many times. Its target is not known. Using RNA transcripts as the source, TCR beta CDR3 regions were amplified. HTBI primers were employed in a first-round RT-PCR of the TCR CDR3. Each CDR3 protein is one row after TCRdb ran MiXCR on the multiplex PCR reads. The sample records 300,000 to 450,000 distinct CDR3 sequences, roughly an eighth being singletons. Diagnosis of hyperthyroidism was new in patients aged 18 to 65, and its duration was under 2 months. Lactation, pregnancy, other autoimmune disease or uncontrolled infection excluded patients. This entry belongs to a study of T cells in Graves' hyperthyroidism and ophthalmopathy. Study results and limitations: Prediction of ophthalmopathy progression came a median around 6.1 months pre-onset. Patients with ophthalmopathy were separated from those with stable hyperthyroidism by a 13 V-J model.

The sample taken for sequencing was blood. The origin of this receptor is a woman under 30 with Graves' hyperthyroidism.

CDR3 sequence: CATKDWLNTEAFF. Here the CDR3 DNA reads TGTGCCACTAAGGATTGGTTGAACACTGAAGCTTTCTTT. V gene TRBV19 combines with J gene TRBJ1-1; D gene uncertain. With 10 bases removed from V and 0 bases from J, the gap between germline ends came to 12 bases. Germline V gene lookup returns CDR1 LNHDA and CDR2 SQIVND (reference sequence). The CDR3 covers 13 residues.